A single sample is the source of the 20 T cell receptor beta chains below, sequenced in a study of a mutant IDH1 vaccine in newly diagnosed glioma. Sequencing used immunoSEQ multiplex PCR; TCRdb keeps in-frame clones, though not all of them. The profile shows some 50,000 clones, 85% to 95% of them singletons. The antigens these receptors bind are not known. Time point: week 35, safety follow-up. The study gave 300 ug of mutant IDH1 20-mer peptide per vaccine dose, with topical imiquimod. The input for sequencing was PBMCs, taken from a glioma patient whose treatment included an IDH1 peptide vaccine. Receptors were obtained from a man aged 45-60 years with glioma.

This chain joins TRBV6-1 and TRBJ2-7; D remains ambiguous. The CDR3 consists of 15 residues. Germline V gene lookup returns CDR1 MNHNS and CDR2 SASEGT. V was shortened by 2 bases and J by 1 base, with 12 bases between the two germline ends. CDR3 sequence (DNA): TGTGCCAGCAGTGAAACGTCTACAGTATCCTACGAGCAGTACTTC. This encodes CASSETSTVSYEQYF.

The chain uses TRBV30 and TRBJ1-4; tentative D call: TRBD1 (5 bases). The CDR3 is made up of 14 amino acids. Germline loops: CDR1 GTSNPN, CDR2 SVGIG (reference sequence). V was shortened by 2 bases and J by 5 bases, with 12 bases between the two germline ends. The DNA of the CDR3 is TGTGCCTGGAGTAGGAAGGGACCGAATGAAAAACTGTTTTTT. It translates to CAWSRKGPNEKLFF.

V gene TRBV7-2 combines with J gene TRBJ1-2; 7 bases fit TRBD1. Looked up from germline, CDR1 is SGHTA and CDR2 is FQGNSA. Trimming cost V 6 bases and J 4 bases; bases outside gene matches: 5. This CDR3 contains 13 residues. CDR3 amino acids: CASSPGGIYGYTF. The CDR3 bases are TGTGCCAGCAGTCCAGGGGGGATCTATGGCTACACCTTC.

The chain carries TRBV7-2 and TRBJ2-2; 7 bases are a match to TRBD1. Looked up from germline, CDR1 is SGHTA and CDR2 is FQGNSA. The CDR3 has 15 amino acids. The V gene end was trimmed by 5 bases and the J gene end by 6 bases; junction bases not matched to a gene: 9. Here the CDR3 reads CASSHRGPEAGELFF. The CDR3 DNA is TGTGCCAGCAGCCACAGGGGTCCAGAGGCCGGGGAGCTGTTTTTT.

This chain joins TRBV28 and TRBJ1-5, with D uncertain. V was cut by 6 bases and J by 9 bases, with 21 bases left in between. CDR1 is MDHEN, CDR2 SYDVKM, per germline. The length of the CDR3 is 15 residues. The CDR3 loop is CASSSISQSLRPQHF. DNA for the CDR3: TGTGCCAGCAGCTCAATCTCGCAATCGCTGAGGCCCCAGCATTTT.

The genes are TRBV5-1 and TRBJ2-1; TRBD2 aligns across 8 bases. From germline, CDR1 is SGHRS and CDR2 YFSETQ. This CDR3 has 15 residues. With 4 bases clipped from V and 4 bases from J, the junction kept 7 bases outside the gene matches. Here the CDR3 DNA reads TGCGCCAGCAGCCGTAGCGGGGATTCTTACAATGAGCAGTTCTTC. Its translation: CASSRSGDSYNEQFF.

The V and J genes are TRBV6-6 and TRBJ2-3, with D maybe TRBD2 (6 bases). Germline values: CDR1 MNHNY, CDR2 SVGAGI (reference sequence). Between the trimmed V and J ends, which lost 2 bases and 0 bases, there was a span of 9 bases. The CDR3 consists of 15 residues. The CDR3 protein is CASSYGAGSTDTQYF. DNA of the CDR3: TGTGCCAGCAGTTACGGGGCGGGAAGCACAGATACGCAGTATTTT.

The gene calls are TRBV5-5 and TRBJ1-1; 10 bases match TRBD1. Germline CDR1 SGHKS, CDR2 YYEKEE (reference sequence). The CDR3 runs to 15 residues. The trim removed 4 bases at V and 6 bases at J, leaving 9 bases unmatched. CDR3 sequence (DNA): TGTGCCAGCAGCGATTACCGGGACAGGGGAGCTGAAGCTTTCTTT. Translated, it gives CASSDYRDRGAEAFF.

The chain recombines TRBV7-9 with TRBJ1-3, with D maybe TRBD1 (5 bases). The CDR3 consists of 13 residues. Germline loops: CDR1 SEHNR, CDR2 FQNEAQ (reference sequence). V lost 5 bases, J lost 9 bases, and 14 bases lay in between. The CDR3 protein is CASSVGTSPTIYF. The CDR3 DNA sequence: TGTGCCAGCAGCGTTGGGACGTCGCCCACCATATATTTT. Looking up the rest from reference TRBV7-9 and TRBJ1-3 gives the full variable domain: DTGVSQNPRHKITKRGQNVTFRCDPISEHNRLYWYRQTLGQGPEFLTYFQNEAQLEKSRLLSDRFSAERPKGSFSTLEIQRTEQGDSAMYLCASSVGTSPTIYFGEGSWLTVV.

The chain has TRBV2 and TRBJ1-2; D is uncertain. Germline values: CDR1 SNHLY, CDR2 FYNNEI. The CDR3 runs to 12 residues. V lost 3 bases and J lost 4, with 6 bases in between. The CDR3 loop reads CASSDWGYGYTF. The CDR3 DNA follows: TGTGCCAGCAGTGACTGGGGCTATGGCTACACCTTC.

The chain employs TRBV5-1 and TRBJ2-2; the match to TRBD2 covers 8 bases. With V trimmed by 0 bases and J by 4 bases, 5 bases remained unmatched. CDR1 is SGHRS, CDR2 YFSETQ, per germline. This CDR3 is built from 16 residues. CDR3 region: CASSLDPAGGTGELFF. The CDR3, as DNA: TGCGCCAGCAGCTTGGACCCTGCGGGAGGCACCGGGGAGCTGTTTTTT.

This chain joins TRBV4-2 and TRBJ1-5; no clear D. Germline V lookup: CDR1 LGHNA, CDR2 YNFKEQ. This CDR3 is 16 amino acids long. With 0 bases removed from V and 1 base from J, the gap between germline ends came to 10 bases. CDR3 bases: TGTGCCAGCAGCCAAGATATGGAGTGGAGCAATCAGCCCCAGCATTTT. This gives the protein CASSQDMEWSNQPQHF.

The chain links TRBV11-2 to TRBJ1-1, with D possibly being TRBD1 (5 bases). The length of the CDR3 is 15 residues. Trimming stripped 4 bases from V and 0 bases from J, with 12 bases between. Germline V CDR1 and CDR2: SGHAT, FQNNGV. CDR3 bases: TGTGCCAGCAGCTCAGGGACGCGGATGAACACTGAAGCTTTCTTT. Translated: CASSSGTRMNTEAFF.

CDR3 loop: CASSIEGPGAAFF. Written as DNA, the CDR3 is TGTGCCAGTAGTATCGAAGGGCCCGGGGCAGCTTTCTTT. The chain recombines TRBV19 with TRBJ1-1; tentatively, D is TRBD1 (5 bases). Germline CDR1 reads LNHDA; CDR2 reads SQIVND (reference sequence). The CDR3 consists of 13 residues. Trimming took 3 bases from V and 10 from J, leaving 15 bases between them. The full variable domain, rest sourced from reference TRBV19 and TRBJ1-1, is DGGITQSPKYLFRKEGQNVTLSCEQNLNHDAMYWYRQDPGQGLRLIYYSQIVNDFQKGDIAEGYSVSREKKESFPLTVTSAQKNPTAFYLCASSIEGPGAAFFGQGTRLTVV.

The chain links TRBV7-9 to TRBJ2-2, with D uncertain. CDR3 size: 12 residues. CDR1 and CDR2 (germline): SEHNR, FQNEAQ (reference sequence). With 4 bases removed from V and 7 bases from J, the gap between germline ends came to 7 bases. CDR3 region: CASSWSRGELFF. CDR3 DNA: TGTGCCAGCAGCTGGTCACGCGGGGAGCTGTTTTTT.

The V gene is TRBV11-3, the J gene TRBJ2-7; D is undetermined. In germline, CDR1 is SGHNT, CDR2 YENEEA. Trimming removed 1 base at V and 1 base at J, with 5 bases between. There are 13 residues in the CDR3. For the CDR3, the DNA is TGTGCCAGCAGCTTAGCGGGTTCCTACGAGCAGTACTTC. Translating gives CASSLAGSYEQYF.

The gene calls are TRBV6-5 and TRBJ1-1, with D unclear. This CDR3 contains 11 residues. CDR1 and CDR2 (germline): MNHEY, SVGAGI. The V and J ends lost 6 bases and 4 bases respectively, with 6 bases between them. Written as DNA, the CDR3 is TGTGCCAGCAGAGGAGGCACTGAAGCTTTCTTT. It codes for CASRGGTEAFF.

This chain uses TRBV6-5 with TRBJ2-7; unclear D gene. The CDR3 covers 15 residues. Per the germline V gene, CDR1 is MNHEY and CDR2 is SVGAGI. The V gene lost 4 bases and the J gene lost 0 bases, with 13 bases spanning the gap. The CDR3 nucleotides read TGTGCCAGCAGTTCCCCGACCTCAAGCTCCTACGAGCAGTACTTC. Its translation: CASSSPTSSSYEQYF.

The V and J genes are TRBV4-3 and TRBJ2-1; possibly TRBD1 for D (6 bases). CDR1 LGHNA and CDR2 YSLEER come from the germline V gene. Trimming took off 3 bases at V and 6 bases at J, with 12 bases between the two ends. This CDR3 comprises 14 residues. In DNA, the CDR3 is TGCGCCAGCAGCCAGGACACAGGGCCCAATGAGCAGTTCTTC. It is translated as CASSQDTGPNEQFF.

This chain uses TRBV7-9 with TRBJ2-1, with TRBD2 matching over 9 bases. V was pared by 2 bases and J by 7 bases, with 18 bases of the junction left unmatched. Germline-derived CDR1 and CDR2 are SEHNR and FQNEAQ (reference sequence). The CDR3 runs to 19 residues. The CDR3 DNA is TGTGCCAGCAGCTTATGGCGTGTAGAGTATGCTAGCGGGATAAATGAGCAGTTCTTC. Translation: CASSLWRVEYASGINEQFF.